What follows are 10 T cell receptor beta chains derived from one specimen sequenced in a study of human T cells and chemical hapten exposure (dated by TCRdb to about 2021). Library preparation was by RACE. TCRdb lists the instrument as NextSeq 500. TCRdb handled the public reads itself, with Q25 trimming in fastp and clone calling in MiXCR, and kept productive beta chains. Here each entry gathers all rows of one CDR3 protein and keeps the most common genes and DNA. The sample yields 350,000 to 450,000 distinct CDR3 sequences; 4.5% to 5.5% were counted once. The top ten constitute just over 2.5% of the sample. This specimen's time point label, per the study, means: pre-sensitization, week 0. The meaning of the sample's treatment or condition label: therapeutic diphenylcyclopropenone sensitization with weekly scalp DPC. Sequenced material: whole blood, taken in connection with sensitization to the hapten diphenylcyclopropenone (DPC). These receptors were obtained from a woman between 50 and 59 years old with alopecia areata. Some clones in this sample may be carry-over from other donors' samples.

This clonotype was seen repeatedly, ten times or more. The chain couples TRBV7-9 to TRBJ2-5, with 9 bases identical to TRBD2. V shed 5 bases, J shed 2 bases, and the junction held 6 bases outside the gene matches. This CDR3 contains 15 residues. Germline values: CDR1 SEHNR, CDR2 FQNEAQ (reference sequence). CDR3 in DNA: TGTGCCAGCAGCCCCAGACTAGCGGAGCAAGAGACCCAGTACTTC. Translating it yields CASSPRLAEQETQYF.

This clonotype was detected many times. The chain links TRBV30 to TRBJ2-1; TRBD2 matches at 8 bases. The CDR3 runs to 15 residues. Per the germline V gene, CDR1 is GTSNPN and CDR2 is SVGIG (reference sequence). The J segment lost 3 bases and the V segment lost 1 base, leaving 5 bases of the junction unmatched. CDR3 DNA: TGTGCCTGGAGTGAGGGACTAGGGGTCTACAATGAGCAGTTCTTC. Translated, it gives CAWSEGLGVYNEQFF.

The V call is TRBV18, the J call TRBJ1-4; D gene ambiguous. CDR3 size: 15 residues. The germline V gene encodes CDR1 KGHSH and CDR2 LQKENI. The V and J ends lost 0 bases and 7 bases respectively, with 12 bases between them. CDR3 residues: CASSPPGATSEKLFF. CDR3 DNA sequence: TGTGCCAGCTCACCACCGGGCGCTACGAGTGAAAAACTGTTTTTT.

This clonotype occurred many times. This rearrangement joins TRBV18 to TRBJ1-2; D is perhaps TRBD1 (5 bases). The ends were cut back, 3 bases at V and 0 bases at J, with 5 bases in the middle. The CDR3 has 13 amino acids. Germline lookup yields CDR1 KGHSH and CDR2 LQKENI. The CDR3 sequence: CASSPDTNYGYTF. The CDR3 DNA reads TGTGCCAGCTCACCGGACACTAACTATGGCTACACCTTC.

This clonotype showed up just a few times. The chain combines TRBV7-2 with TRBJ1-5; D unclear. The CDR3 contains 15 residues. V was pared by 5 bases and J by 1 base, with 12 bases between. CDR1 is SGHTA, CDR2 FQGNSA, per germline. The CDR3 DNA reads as TGTGCCAGCAGCCCACAGATTACCAGCAATCAGCCCCAGCATTTT. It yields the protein CASSPQITSNQPQHF.

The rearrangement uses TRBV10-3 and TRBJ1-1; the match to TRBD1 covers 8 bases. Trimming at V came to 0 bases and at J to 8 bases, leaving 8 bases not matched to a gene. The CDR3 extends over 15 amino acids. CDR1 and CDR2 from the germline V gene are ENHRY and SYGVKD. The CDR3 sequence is CAISESAGGEGEAFF. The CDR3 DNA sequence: TGTGCCATCAGTGAGTCCGCAGGGGGCGAGGGGGAAGCTTTCTTT.

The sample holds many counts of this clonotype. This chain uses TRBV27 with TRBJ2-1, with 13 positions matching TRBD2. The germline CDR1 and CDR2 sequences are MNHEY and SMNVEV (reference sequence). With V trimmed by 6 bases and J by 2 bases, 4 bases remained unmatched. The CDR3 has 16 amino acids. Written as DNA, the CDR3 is TGTGCCAGCAGAACTAGCGGGGGGGCCCCCTACAATGAGCAGTTCTTC. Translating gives CASRTSGGAPYNEQFF.

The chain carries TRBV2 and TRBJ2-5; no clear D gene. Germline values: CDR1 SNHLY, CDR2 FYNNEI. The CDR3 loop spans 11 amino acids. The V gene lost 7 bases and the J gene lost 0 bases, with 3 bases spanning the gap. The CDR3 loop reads CASKDQETQYF. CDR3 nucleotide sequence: TGTGCCAGCAAGGACCAAGAGACCCAGTACTTC.

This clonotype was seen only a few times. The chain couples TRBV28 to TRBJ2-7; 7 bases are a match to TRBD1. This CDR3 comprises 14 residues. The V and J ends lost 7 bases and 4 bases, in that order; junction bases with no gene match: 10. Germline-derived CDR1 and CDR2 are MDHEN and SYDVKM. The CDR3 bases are TGTGCCAGCAATATGGAAGGGGGCAGTTACGAGCAGTACTTC. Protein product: CASNMEGGSYEQYF.

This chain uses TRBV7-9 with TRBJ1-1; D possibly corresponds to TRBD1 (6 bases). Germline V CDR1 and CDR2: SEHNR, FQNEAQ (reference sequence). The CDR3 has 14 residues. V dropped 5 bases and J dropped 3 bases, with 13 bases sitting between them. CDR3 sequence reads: CASSKTGSDTEAFF. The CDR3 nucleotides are TGTGCCAGCAGCAAGACAGGTTCGGACACTGAAGCTTTCTTT.